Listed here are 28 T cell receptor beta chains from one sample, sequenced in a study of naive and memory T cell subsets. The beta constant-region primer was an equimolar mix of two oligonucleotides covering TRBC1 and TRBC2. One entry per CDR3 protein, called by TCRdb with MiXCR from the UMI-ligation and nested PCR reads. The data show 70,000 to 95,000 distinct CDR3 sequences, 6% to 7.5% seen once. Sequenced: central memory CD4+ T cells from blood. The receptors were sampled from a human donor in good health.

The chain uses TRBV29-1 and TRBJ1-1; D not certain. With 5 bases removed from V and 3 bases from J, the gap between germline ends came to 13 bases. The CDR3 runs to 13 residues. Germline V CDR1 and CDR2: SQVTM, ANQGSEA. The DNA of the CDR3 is TGCAGCGTTCACACTACGGGTTACACTGAAGCTTTCTTT. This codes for CSVHTTGYTEAFF.

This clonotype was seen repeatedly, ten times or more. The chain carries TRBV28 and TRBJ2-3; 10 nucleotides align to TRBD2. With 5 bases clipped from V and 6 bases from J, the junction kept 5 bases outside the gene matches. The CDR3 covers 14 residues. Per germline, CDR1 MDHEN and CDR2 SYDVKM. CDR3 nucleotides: TGTGCCAGCAGTACAAGCGGGGGGGCGGATACGCAGTATTTT. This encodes CASSTSGGADTQYF. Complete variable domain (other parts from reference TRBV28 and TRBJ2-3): DVKVTQSSRYLVKRTGEKVFLECVQDMDHENMFWYRQDPGLGLRLIYFSYDVKMKEKGDIPEGYSVSREKKERFSLILESASTNQTSMYLCASSTSGGADTQYFGPGTRLTVL.

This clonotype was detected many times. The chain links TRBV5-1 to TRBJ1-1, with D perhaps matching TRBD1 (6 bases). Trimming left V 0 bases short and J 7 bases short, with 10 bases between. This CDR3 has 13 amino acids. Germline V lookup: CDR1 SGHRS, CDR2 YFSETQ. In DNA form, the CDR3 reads TGCGCCAGCAGCTTGGCGGGGGCTGGTGAAGCTTTCTTT. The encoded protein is CASSLAGAGEAFF.

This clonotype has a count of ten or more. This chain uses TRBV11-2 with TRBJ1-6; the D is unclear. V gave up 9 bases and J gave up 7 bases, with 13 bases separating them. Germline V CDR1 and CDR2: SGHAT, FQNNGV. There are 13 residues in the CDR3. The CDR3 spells CASSSGLNSPLHF. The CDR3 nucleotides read TGTGCCAGTTCGTCGGGCCTCAATTCACCCCTCCACTTT. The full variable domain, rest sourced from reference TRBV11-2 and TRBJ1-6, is EAGVAQSPRYKIIEKRQSVAFWCNPISGHATLYWYQQILGQGPKLLIQFQNNGVVDDSQLPKDRFSAERLKGVDSTLKIQPAKLEDSAVYLCASSSGLNSPLHFGNGTRLTVT.

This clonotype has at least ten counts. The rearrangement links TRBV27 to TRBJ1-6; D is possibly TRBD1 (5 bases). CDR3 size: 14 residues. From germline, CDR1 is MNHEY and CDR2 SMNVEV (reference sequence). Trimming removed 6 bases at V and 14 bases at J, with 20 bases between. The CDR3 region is CASSGGRGVSALHF. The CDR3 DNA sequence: TGTGCCAGCAGCGGGGGACGGGGGGTATCGGCCCTCCACTTT.

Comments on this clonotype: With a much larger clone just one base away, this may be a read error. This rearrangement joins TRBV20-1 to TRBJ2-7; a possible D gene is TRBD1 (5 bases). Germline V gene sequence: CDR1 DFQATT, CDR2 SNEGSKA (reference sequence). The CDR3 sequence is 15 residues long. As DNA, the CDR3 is TGCAGTGCTAGAGATGTGGTTGGGGCCACCTACGAGCAGCACTTC. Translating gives CSARDVVGATYEQHF.

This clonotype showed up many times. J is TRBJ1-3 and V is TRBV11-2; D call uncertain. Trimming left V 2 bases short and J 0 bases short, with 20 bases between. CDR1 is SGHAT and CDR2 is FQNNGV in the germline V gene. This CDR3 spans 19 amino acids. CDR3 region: CASSLKSQPWVVSGNTIYF. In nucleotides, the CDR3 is TGTGCCAGCAGCTTAAAGTCCCAGCCGTGGGTGGTCTCTGGAAACACCATATATTTT. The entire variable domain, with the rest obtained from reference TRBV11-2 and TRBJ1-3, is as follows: EAGVAQSPRYKIIEKRQSVAFWCNPISGHATLYWYQQILGQGPKLLIQFQNNGVVDDSQLPKDRFSAERLKGVDSTLKIQPAKLEDSAVYLCASSLKSQPWVVSGNTIYFGEGSWLTVV.

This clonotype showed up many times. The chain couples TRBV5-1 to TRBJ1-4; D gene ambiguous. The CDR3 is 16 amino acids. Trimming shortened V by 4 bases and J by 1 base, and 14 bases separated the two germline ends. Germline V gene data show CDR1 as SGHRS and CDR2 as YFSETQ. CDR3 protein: CASSLNPLETNEKLFF. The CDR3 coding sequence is TGCGCCAGCAGCCTGAATCCGTTGGAAACTAATGAAAAACTGTTTTTT.

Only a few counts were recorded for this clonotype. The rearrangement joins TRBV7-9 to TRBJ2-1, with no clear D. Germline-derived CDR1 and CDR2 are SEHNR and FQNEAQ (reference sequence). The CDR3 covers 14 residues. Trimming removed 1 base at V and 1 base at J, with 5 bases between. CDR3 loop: CASSLGESYNEQFF. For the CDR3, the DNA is TGTGCCAGCAGCTTAGGCGAATCCTACAATGAGCAGTTCTTC.

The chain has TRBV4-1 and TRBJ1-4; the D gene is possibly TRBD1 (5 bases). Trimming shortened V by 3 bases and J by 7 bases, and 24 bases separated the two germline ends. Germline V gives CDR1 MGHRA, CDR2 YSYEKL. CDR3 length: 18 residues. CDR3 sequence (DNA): TGCGCCAGCAGCCAGAGGGAGGTTCGGGGCATCTACAGTGAAAAACTGTTTTTT. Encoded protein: CASSQREVRGIYSEKLFF.

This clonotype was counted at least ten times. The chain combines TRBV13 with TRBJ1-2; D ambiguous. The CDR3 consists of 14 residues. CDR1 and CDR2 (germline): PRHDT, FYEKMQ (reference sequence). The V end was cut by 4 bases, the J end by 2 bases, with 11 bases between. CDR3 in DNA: TGTGCCAGCAGCTCTACCCCAGGAAACTATGGCTACACCTTC. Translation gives CASSSTPGNYGYTF.

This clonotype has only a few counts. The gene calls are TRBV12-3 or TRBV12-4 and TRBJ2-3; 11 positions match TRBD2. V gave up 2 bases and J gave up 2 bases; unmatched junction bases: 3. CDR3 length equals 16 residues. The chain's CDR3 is CASSLLTSGITDTQYF. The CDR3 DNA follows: TGTGCCAGCAGTTTATTGACTAGCGGGATCACAGATACGCAGTATTTT.

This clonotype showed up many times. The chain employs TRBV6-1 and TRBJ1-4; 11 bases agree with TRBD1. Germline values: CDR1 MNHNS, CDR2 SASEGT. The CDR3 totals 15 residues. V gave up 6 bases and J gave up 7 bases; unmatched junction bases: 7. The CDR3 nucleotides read TGTGCCAGCAGAAAAGTCGGGACAGGGGGTGAAAAACTGTTTTTT. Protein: CASRKVGTGGEKLFF.

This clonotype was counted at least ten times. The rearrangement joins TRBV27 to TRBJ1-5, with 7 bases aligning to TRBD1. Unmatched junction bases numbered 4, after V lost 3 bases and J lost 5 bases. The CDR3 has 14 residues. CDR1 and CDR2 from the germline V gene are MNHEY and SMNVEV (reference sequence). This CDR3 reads CASSLTGTHQPQHF. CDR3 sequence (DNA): TGTGCCAGCAGTTTGACAGGGACTCATCAGCCCCAGCATTTT.

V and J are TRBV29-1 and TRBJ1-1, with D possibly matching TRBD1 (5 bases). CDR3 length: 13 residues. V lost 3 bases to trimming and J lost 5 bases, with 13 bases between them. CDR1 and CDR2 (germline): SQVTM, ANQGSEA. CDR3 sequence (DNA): TGCAGCGTTGAGTGGCAGGGTAGGACTGAAGCTTTCTTT. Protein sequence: CSVEWQGRTEAFF.

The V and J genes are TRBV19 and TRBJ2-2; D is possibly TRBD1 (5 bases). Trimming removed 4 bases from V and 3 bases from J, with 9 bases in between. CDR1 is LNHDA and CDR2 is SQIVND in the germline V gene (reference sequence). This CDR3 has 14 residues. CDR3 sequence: CASSTGYYTGELFF. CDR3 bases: TGTGCCAGTAGTACAGGGTATTACACCGGGGAGCTGTTTTTT.

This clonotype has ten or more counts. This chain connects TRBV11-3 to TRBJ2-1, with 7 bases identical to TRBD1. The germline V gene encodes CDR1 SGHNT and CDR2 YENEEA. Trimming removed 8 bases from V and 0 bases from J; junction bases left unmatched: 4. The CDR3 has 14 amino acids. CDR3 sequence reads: CASRRDSSYNEQFF. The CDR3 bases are TGTGCCAGCCGCCGGGACAGCTCCTACAATGAGCAGTTCTTC.

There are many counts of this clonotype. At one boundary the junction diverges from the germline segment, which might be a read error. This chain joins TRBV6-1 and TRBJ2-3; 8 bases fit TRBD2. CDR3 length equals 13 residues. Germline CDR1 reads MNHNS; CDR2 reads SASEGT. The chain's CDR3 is CASSEPGTRRFRF. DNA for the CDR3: TGTGCCAGCAGTGAGCCCGGGACTAGACGGTTTCGGTTT.

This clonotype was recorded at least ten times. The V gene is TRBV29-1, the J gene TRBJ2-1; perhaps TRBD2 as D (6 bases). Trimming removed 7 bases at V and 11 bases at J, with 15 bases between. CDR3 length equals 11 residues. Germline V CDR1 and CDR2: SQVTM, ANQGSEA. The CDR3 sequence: CSAMNAGQQFF. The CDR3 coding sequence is TGCAGCGCCATGAATGCGGGACAGCAGTTCTTC.

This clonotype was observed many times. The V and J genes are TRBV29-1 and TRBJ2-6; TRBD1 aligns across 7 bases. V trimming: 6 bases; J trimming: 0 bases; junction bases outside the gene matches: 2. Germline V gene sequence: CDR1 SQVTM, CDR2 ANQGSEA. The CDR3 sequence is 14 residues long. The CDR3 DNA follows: TGCAGCGTACCAGGGGGCTCTGGGGCCAACGTCCTGACTTTC. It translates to CSVPGGSGANVLTF.

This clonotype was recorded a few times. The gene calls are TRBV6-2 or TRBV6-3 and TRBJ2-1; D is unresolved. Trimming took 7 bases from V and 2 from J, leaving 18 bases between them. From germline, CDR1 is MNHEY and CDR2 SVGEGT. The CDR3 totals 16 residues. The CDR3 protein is CASTEQARGPYNEQFF. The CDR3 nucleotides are TGTGCCAGCACCGAGCAGGCCAGAGGCCCCTACAATGAGCAGTTCTTC.

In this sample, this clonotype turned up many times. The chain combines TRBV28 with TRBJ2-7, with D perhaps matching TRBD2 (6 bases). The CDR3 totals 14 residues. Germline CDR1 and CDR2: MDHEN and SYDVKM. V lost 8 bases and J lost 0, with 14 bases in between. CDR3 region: CASANAGTSYEQYF. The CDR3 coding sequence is TGTGCCAGCGCGAATGCGGGGACCTCCTACGAGCAGTACTTC.

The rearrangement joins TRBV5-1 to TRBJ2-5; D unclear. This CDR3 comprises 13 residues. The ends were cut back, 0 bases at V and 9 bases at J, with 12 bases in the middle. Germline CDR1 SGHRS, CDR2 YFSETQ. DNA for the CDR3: TGCGCCAGCAGCTTGGACACGCCGGATGCCCAGTACTTC. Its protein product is CASSLDTPDAQYF.

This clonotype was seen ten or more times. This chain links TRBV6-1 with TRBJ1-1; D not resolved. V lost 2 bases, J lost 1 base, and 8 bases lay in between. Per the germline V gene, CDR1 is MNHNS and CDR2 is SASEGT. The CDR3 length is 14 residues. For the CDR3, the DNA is TGTGCCAGCAGTGAAAGGTTAGCGAACACTGAAGCTTTCTTT. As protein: CASSERLANTEAFF.

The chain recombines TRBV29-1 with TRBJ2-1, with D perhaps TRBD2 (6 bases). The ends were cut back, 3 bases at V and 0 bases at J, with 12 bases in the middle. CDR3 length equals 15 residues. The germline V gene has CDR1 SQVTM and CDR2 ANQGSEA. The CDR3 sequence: CSVDWGVGSYNEQFF. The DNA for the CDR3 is TGCAGCGTTGATTGGGGGGTAGGCTCCTACAATGAGCAGTTCTTC.

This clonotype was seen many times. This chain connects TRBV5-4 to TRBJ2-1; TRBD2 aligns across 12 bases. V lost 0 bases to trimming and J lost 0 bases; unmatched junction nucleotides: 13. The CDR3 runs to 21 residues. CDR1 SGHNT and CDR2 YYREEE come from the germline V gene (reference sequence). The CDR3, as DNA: TGTGCCAGCAGCTTGGGAGGCGGGCTAGCGGGGGGGCTTAGCTCCTACAATGAGCAGTTCTTC. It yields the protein CASSLGGGLAGGLSSYNEQFF.

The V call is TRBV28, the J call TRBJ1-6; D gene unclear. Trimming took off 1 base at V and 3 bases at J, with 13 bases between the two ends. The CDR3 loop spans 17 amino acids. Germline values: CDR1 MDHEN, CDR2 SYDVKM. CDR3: CASSLSSIMIYNSPLHF. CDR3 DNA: TGTGCCAGCAGTTTATCGTCTATCATGATCTATAATTCACCCCTCCACTTT.

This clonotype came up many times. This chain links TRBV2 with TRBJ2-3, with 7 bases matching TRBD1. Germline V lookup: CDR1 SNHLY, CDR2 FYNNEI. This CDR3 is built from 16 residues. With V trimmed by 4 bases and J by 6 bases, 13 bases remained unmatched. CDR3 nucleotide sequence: TGTGCCAGCAGTGGCCGGGTACAGGGGAGTGGCGATACGCAGTATTTT. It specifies CASSGRVQGSGDTQYF. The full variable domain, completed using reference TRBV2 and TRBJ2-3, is EPEVTQTPSHQVTQMGQEVILRCVPISNHLYFYWYRQILGQKVEFLVSFYNNEISEKSEIFDDQFSVERPDGSNFTLKIRSTKLEDSAMYFCASSGRVQGSGDTQYFGPGTRLTVL.